This TCR beta chain comes out of a study of CXCR3-negative and CXCR3-positive naive CD8 T cells. Study conclusions and caveats: Between one naive subset and the other, surface CD5 was comparable, and TCR strength was inferred from TRB CDR3 properties. For memory CD8+ cells diversity was much lower, but both naive subsets had comparably high diversity. Cryopreserved PBMCs had partly decreased CXCR3 expression; fresh PBMCs were used in most assays.

As for this clonotype: Its antigen remains unknown.

UMI-labeled TRB cDNA libraries were prepared by 5' RACE. TCRdb reprocessed the 5' RACE reads and stores each CDR3 protein as one record, lacking DNA. The table lists 90,000 to 100,000 distinct CDR3 sequences. CD45RO-CCR7+CD27+CD95- marked naive CD8+ T cells. The clonotype originates from a human donor in good health. Some clones in this sample may be carry-over from other donors' samples. Sequenced input: naive CXCR3- CD8+ T cells from blood. The subset: CD45RO-CCR7+CD27+CD95- naive CD8+ T cells lacking CXCR3 (TNR3-).

Here the CDR3 reads CASSHDRQTEAFF. The chain carries TRBV4-3 and TRBJ1-1; TCRdb's assignment of TRBD1 cannot be checked, as there is no DNA. CDR1 LGHNA and CDR2 YSLEER come from the germline V gene. The CDR3 loop spans 13 amino acids.